These 5 T cell receptor beta chains were sequenced from one sample in a study of untreated major depressive disorder. Overall study findings and caveats: Depressed patients' CD4+ T cells carried increased TRBV05-01 (Vbeta 5.1) usage versus control CD4+ T cells.

Data came from immunoSEQ multiplex PCR; TCRdb stores just in-frame clones and leaves some out. The sample gives 17,000 or so clones, 92% of which show up once; approximately 0.6% is in the top ten. No antigens are known for them. The sequenced sample consisted of CD4+ T cells from PBMCs. The source of these receptors is a woman aged 35 to 49 with major depressive disorder.

J is TRBJ2-3 and V is TRBV7-3; D remains ambiguous. Trimming pared 0 bases from V and 4 bases from J, leaving 5 bases between. Germline CDR1 and CDR2: SGHTA and FQGTGA. The CDR3 covers 13 residues. The CDR3 is CASSLTSSDTQYF. DNA of the CDR3: TGTGCCAGCAGCTTAACTTCATCAGATACGCAGTATTTT.

The chain couples TRBV5-4 to TRBJ2-1; D might be TRBD1 (6 bases). The germline V gene encodes CDR1 SGHNT and CDR2 YYREEE (reference sequence). The CDR3 contains 16 residues. Trimming took 5 bases from V and 5 from J, leaving 20 bases between them. Written as DNA, the CDR3 is TGTGCCAGCAGTCGACTCGGGACAAAAAATAACAATGAGCAGTTCTTC. Its translation is CASSRLGTKNNNEQFF.

This chain uses TRBV6-5 with TRBJ1-2, with 8 positions matching TRBD1. J lost 4 bases, V lost 4 bases, and 2 bases had no gene match. The CDR3 consists of 13 residues. Germline assignment: CDR1 MNHEY and CDR2 SVGAGI. CDR3 amino acids: CASSFQGAYGYTF. The DNA of the CDR3 is TGTGCCAGCAGTTTTCAGGGGGCCTATGGCTACACCTTC.

This chain uses TRBV2 with TRBJ2-7, with 9 positions matching TRBD2. The ends lost 4 bases at V and 7 bases at J; junction bases unmatched: 11. This CDR3 spans 15 amino acids. Germline V CDR1 and CDR2: SNHLY, FYNNEI. Here the CDR3 reads CASSVLSGGPGEQYF. DNA for the CDR3: TGTGCCAGCAGTGTCCTGAGCGGGGGGCCGGGGGAGCAGTACTTC.

This sequence joins TRBV2 and TRBJ2-5; D is perhaps TRBD1 or TRBD2 (5 bases each). Trimming removed 6 bases at V and 0 bases at J, with 11 bases between. The CDR3 totals 14 residues. Per the germline V gene, CDR1 is SNHLY and CDR2 is FYNNEI. CDR3 region: CASRGRQYQETQYF. The CDR3, as DNA: TGTGCCAGCAGGGGACGGCAGTACCAAGAGACCCAGTACTTC.